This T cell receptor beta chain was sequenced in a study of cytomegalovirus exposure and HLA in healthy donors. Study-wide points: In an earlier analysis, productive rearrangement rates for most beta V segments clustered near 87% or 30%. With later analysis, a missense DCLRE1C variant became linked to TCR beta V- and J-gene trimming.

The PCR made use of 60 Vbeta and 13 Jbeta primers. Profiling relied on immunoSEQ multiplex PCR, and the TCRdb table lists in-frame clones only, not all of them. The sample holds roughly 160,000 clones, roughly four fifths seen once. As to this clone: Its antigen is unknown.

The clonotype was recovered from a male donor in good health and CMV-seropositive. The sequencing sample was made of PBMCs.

The CDR3 protein is CASSQATGVLYEQYF. The CDR3 nucleotides read TGCGCCAGCAGCCAAGCGACGGGAGTTCTGTACGAGCAGTACTTC. V usage is TRBV4-3 and J usage is TRBJ2-7; a weak D match, TRBD2 (6 bases). The CDR3 covers 15 residues. V dropped 1 base and J dropped 4 bases, with 14 bases sitting between them. Germline V gene sequence: CDR1 LGHNA, CDR2 YSLEER.